These T cell receptor beta chains were read from a single sample in a study of shared clonotypes between healthy human individuals. Only in-frame clones appear in the TCRdb table, and some are missing; sequencing was by immunoSEQ multiplex PCR. The sample includes fewer than 3 million clones, less than 95% seen only once; the top ten take around 0.35%. Sample: naive CD4+ T cells from PBMCs. The origin of the receptors is a man younger than 35 in good health. Some clones in this sample may be carry-over from other donors' samples. The CDR3 runs from the conserved cysteine through the conserved F or W. A D gene is named only where the DNA matches it firmly. Clone size appears in some rows only: once, few, many, or a class for an expanded clone.

clone size,D gene,V gene,J gene,CDR3 protein,CDR3 DNA
NA,NA,TRBV5-1,TRBJ2-6,CASSFWLGAAGANVLTF,TGCGCCAGCAGCTTTTGGCTGGGGGCGGCTGGGGCCAACGTCCTGACTTTC
once,TRBD1,TRBV6-1,TRBJ1-3,CASRQQGASGNTIYF,TGTGCCAGCAGGCAACAGGGGGCATCAGGAAACACCATATATTTT
NA,NA,TRBV2,TRBJ1-2,CASSVGRAHTF,TGTGCCAGCAGCGTTGGGCGGGCCCACACCTTC
NA,NA,TRBV7-2,TRBJ1-1,CASSLVTGSGEAFF,TGTGCCAGCAGCTTAGTCACAGGGAGTGGAGAAGCTTTCTTT
NA,NA,TRBV4-2,TRBJ1-5,CASSQGRSDQPQHF,TGTGCCAGCAGCCAAGGACGGTCCGATCAGCCCCAGCATTTT
NA,TRBD1,TRBV6-6,TRBJ1-4,CASRPRTGHNEKLFF,TGTGCCAGCAGACCTCGGACAGGTCATAATGAAAAACTGTTTTTT
few,NA,TRBV2,TRBJ1-2,CASGGRRDDGYTF,TGTGCCAGCGGGGGACGTCGGGACGATGGCTACACCTTC
NA,TRBD2,TRBV2,TRBJ2-3,CASSRTSGRVTDTQYF,TGTGCCAGCAGCCGGACTAGCGGGAGGGTAACAGATACGCAGTATTTT
NA,NA,TRBV6-5,TRBJ1-1,CASSYWGASANTEAFF,TGTGCCAGCAGTTATTGGGGGGCCTCGGCGAACACTGAAGCTTTCTTT
NA,NA,TRBV15,TRBJ2-1,CATSRGGLVYEQFF,TGTGCCACCAGCAGAGGCGGATTAGTCTATGAGCAGTTCTTC
NA,NA,TRBV7-9,TRBJ1-1,CASTRQLNTEAFF,TGTGCCAGCACCCGACAGCTGAACACTGAAGCTTTCTTT
NA,TRBD1,TRBV4-1,TRBJ2-5,CASSRTGTGETQYF,TGCGCCAGCAGCCGAACCGGGACAGGGGAGACCCAGTACTTC
NA,NA,TRBV5-1,TRBJ2-7,CASSLVGTEQYF,TGCGCCAGCAGCTTGGTTGGGACCGAGCAGTACTTC
few,TRBD1,TRBV7-9,TRBJ2-1,CASSPGTGPYNEQFF,TGTGCCAGCAGCCCCGGGACAGGGCCCTACAATGAGCAGTTCTTC
NA,NA,TRBV11-2,TRBJ1-4,CASSRSGALIGGEKLFF,TGTGCCAGCAGCCGATCGGGGGCGTTAATCGGAGGTGAAAAACTGTTTTTT
NA,TRBD2,TRBV11-2,TRBJ2-3,CASSLVRGVRTDTQYF,TGTGCCAGCAGCTTAGTTCGGGGGGTTCGAACAGATACGCAGTATTTT
NA,TRBD2,TRBV5-4,TRBJ2-7,CASSQGLAGTYEQYF,TGTGCCAGCAGCCAAGGACTAGCGGGGACCTACGAGCAGTACTTC
NA,NA,TRBV7-3,TRBJ1-2,CASSLIGAAPEGYTF,TGTGCCAGCAGCTTAATTGGGGCAGCGCCAGAAGGCTACACCTTC
once,TRBD1,TRBV7-8,TRBJ2-2,CASSPRQGYTGELFF,TGTGCCAGCAGCCCAAGACAGGGCTACACCGGGGAGCTGTTTTTT
NA,NA,TRBV9,TRBJ2-3,CASSARGDSTASDTQYF,TGTGCCAGCAGCGCAAGGGGGGACAGCACTGCGTCGGATACGCAGTATTTT
NA,TRBD2,TRBV2,TRBJ2-3,CASRQLAGDSDTQYF,TGTGCCAGCAGGCAACTAGCGGGAGACTCAGATACGCAGTATTTT
NA,NA,TRBV28,TRBJ1-5,CASRTEGGSTQPQHF,TGTGCCAGCAGGACAGAAGGGGGGTCCACTCAGCCCCAGCATTTT
NA,NA,TRBV5-6,TRBJ1-2,CASSLLGQGDYGYTF,TGTGCCAGCAGCTTGTTAGGGCAGGGTGACTATGGCTACACCTTC
NA,NA,TRBV6-5,TRBJ2-7,CARIRRSYEQYF,TGTGCCAGAATCCGCCGCTCCTACGAGCAGTACTTC
once,NA,TRBV30,TRBJ2-1,CAWKALANEQFF,TGTGCCTGGAAAGCTCTCGCCAATGAGCAGTTCTTC
NA,NA,TRBV12-5,TRBJ2-1,CASGFELGINEQFF,TGTGCTAGTGGTTTTGAATTAGGGATCAATGAGCAGTTCTTC
NA,NA,TRBV7-3,TRBJ1-1,CASRTTGTGEAFF,TGTGCCAGCAGAACTACAGGGACGGGTGAAGCTTTCTTT
NA,NA,TRBV7-9,TRBJ1-4,CASSLQPNEKLFF,TGTGCCAGCAGCTTACAGCCAAATGAAAAACTGTTTTTT
NA,NA,TRBV7-8,TRBJ2-3,CASSLGTTDTQYF,TGTGCCAGCAGCTTAGGGACCACAGATACGCAGTATTTT
NA,NA,TRBV2,TRBJ1-1,CASSADRTTEAFF,TGTGCCAGCAGCGCCGACAGGACAACTGAAGCTTTCTTT
NA,TRBD1,TRBV7-6,TRBJ1-2,CASSKDRDYGYTF,TGTGCCAGCAGCAAGGACAGGGACTATGGCTACACCTTC
NA,NA,TRBV5-1,TRBJ2-3,CASSLGRDFTDTQYF,TGCGCCAGCAGCTTGGGGCGGGACTTCACAGATACGCAGTATTTT
NA,NA,TRBV7-8,TRBJ2-7,CASSLGGRGSSYEQYF,TGTGCCAGCAGCTTAGGGGGCCGGGGTTCCTCCTACGAGCAGTACTTC
NA,TRBD2,TRBV4-3,TRBJ2-3,CASSQDSREFSDTQYF,TGCGCCAGCAGCCAAGATTCGCGGGAGTTCTCAGATACGCAGTATTTT
NA,NA,TRBV5-1,TRBJ1-3,CASSLDRPAGNTIYF,TGCGCCAGCAGCTTGGATCGGCCAGCGGGAAACACCATATATTTT
NA,NA,TRBV10-1,TRBJ1-5,CASSDGQLNQPQHF,TGCGCCAGCAGTGATGGACAGCTGAATCAGCCCCAGCATTTT
NA,TRBD1,TRBV4-2,TRBJ2-7,CASSSRQGSYEQYF,TGTGCCAGCAGCAGTCGACAGGGGTCCTACGAGCAGTACTTC
NA,NA,TRBV28,TRBJ1-1,CASSSEGRRTEAFF,TGTGCCAGCAGTTCCGAGGGACGACGGACTGAAGCTTTCTTT
NA,TRBD2,TRBV2,TRBJ2-5,CASGLAGVETQYF,TGTGCCAGTGGACTAGCGGGAGTTGAGACCCAGTACTTC
NA,NA,TRBV7-2,TRBJ2-5,CASSFPGGQRKTQYF,TGTGCCAGCAGCTTCCCTGGGGGGCAGAGAAAGACCCAGTACTTC
NA,NA,TRBV20-1,TRBJ2-5,CSGQTQETQYF,TGCAGTGGCCAGACCCAAGAGACCCAGTACTTC
NA,NA,TRBV19,TRBJ1-4,CASRLTGPNEKLFF,TGTGCCAGTAGGTTAACAGGTCCTAATGAAAAACTGTTTTTT
NA,NA,TRBV5-3,TRBJ1-5,CARSLGTENQPQHF,TGTGCCAGAAGCTTGGGGACAGAGAATCAGCCCCAGCATTTT
NA,NA,TRBV7-3,TRBJ2-3,CASSRGTSSTDTQYF,TGTGCCAGCAGCCGAGGGACCTCGAGCACAGATACGCAGTATTTT
NA,NA,TRBV30,TRBJ2-1,CASAQGEQFF,TGTGCCTCGGCCCAGGGAGAGCAGTTCTTC